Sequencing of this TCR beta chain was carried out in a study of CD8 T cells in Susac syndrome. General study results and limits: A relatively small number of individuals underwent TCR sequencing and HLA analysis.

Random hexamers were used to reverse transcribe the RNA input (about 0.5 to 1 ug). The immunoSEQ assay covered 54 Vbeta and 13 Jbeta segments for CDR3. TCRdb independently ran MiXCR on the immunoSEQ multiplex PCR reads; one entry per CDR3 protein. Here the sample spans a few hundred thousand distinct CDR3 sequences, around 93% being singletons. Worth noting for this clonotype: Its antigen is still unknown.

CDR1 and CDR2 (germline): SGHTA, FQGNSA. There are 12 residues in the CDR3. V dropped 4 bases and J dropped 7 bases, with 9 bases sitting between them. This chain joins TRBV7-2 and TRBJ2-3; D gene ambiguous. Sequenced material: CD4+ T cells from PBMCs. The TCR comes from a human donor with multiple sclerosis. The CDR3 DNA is TGTGCCAGCAGCTGGAGCCGCCATACGCAGTATTTT. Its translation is CASSWSRHTQYF. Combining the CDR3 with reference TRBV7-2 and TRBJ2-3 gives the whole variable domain GAGVSQSPSNKVTEKGKDVELRCDPISGHTALYWYRQSLGQGLEFLIYFQGNSAPDKSGLPSDRFSAERTGGSVSTLTIQRTQQEDSAVYLCASSWSRHTQYFGPGTRLTVL.